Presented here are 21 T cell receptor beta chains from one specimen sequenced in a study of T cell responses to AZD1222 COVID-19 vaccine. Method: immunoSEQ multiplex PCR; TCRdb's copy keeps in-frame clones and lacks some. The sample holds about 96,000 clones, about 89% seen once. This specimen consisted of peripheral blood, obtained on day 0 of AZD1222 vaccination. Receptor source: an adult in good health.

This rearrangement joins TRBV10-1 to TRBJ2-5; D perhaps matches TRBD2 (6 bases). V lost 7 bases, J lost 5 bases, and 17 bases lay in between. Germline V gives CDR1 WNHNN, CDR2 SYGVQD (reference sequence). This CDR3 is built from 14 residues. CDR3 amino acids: CASIRYGGGETQYF. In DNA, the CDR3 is TGCGCCAGCATCCGATACGGTGGGGGGGAGACCCAGTACTTC.

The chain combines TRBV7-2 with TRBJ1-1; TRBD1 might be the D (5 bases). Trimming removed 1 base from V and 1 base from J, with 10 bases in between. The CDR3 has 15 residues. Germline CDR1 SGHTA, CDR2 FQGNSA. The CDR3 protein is CASSLVGGPNTEAFF. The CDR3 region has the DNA TGTGCCAGCAGCTTAGTCGGGGGACCGAACACTGAAGCTTTCTTT.

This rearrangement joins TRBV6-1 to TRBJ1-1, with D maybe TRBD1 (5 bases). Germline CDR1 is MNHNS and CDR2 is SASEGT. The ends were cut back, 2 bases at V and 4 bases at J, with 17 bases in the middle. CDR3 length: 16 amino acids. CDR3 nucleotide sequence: TGTGCCAGCAGTGAATTGGGGCGGGTCCGGGGCACTGAAGCTTTCTTT. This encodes CASSELGRVRGTEAFF.

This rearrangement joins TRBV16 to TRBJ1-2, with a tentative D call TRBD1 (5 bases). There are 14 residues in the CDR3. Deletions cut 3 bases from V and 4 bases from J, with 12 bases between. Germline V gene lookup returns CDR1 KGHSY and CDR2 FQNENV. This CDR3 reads CASSHRTRVYGYTF. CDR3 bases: TGTGCCAGCAGCCACCGGACAAGGGTCTATGGCTACACCTTC.

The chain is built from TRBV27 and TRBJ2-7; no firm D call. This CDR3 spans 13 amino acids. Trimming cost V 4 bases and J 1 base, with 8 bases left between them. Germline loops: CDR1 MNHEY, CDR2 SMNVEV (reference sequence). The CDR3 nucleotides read TGTGCCAGCAGTTGGGCTATATCCTACGAGCAGTACTTC. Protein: CASSWAISYEQYF.

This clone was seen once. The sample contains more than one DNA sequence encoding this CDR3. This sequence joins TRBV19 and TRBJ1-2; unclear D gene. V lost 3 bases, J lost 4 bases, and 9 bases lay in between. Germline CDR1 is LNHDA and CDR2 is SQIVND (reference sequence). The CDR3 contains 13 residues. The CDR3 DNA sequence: TGTGCCAGTAGTATCCCAGTCACCTATGGCTACACCTTC. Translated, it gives CASSIPVTYGYTF.

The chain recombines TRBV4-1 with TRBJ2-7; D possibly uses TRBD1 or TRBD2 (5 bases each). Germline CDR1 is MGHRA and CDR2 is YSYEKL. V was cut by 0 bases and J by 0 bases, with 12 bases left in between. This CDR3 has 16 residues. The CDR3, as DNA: TGCGCCAGCAGCCAAGATTGGCCAGGGAGCTCCTACGAGCAGTACTTC. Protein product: CASSQDWPGSSYEQYF.

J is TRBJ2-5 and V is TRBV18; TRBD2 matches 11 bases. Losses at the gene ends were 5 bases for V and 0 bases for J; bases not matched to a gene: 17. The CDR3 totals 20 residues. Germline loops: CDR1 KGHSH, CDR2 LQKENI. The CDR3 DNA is TGTGCCAGCTCATCCAACGGGGCGGCACTAGCGGGGGAACACCAAGAGACCCAGTACTTC. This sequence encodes CASSSNGAALAGEHQETQYF.

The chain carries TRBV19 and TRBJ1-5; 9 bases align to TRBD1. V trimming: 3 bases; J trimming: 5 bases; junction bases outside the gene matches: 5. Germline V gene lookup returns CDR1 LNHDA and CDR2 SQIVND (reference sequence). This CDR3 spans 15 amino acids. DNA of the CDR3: TGTGCCAGTAGTATGACAGGGGGATTGGATCAGCCCCAGCATTTT. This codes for CASSMTGGLDQPQHF.

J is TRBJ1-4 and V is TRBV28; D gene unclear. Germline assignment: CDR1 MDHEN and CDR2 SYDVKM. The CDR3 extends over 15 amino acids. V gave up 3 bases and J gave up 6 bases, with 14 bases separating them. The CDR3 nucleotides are TGTGCCAGCAGTTTGGTACGTACGCCAGATGAAAAACTGTTTTTT. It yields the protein CASSLVRTPDEKLFF.

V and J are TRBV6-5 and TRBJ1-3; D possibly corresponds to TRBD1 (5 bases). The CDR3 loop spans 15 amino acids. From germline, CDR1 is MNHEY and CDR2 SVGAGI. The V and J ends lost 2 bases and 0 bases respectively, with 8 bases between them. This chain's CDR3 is CASSYGQVSGNTIYF. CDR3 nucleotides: TGTGCCAGCAGTTACGGACAAGTCTCTGGAAACACCATATATTTT.

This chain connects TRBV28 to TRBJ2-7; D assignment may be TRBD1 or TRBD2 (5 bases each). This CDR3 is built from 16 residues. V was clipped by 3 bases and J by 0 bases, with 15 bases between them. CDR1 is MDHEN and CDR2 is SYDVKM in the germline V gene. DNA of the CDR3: TGTGCCAGCAGTTTTTGGGGACGTATTAGCTCCTACGAGCAGTACTTC. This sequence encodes CASSFWGRISSYEQYF. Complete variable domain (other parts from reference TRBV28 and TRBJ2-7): DVKVTQSSRYLVKRTGEKVFLECVQDMDHENMFWYRQDPGLGLRLIYFSYDVKMKEKGDIPEGYSVSREKKERFSLILESASTNQTSMYLCASSFWGRISSYEQYFGPGTRLTVT.

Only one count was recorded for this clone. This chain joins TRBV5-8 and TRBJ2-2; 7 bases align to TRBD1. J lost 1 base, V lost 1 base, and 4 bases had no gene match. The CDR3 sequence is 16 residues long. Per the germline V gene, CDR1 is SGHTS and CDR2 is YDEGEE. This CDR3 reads CASSLRGGENTGELFF. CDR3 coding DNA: TGTGCCAGCAGCTTGAGAGGGGGCGAGAACACCGGGGAGCTGTTTTTT.

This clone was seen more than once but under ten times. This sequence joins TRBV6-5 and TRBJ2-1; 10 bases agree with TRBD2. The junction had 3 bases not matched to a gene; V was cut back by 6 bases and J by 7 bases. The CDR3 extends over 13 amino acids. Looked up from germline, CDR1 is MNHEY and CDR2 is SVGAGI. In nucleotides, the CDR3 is TGTGCCAGCAGAGTAGCGGGGGGTAATGAGCAGTTCTTC. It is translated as CASRVAGGNEQFF.

CDR3 DNA: TGTGCCAGCAGTCCCCGGGGCAGAAGCTCCTATAATTCACCCCTCCACTTT. Its protein is CASSPRGRSSYNSPLHF. The J gene is TRBJ1-6, the V gene TRBV6-2 or TRBV6-3, with D possibly matching TRBD1 (5 bases). Per the germline V gene, CDR1 is MNHEY and CDR2 is SVGEGT. CDR3 length: 17 residues. The V gene lost 5 bases and the J gene lost 0 bases, with 14 bases spanning the gap.

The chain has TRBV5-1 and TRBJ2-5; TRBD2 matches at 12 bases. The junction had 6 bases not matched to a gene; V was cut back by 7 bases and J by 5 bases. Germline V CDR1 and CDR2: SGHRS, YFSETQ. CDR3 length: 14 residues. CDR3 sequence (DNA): TGCGCCAGCCGATCTAGCGGGGGGGCGGAGACCCAGTACTTC. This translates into CASRSSGGAETQYF.

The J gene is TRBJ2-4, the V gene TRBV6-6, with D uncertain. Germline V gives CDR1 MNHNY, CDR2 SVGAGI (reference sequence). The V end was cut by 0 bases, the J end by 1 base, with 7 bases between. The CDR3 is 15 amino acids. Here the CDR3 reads CASSYSPDAKNIQYF. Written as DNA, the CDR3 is TGTGCCAGCAGTTACTCACCTGATGCCAAAAACATTCAGTACTTC.

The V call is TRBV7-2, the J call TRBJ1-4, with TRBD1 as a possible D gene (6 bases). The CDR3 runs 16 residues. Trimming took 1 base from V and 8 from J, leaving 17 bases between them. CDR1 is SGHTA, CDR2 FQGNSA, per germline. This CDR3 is CASSLVGRGPGEKLFF. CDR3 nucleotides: TGTGCCAGCAGCTTAGTGGGGCGGGGGCCTGGGGAAAAACTGTTTTTT.

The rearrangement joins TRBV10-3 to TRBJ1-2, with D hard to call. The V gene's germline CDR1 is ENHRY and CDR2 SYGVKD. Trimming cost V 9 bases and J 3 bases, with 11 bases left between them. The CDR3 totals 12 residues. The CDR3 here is CAIGWMDYGYTF. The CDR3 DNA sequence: TGTGCCATAGGCTGGATGGACTATGGCTACACCTTC.

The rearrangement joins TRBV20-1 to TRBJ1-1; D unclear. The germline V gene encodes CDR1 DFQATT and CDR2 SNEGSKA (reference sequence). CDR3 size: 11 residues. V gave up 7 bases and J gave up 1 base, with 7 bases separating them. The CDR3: CSGWENTEAFF. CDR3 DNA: TGCAGTGGCTGGGAGAACACTGAAGCTTTCTTT.

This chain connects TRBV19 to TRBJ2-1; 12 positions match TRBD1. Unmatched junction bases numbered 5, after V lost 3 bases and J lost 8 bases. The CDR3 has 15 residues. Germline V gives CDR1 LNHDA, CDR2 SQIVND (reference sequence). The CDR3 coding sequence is TGTGCCAGTAGTATCGGGGACAGGGGGCTTGATGAGCAGTTCTTC. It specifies CASSIGDRGLDEQFF.